This record looks at one TCR beta chain sequence and its context. Its antigen is not known. This sample stems from a study of T cells after yellow fever vaccination. Findings and caveats of the study: Peak timing came faster in the weaker secondary response, day 5 versus 15. Boosting was followed by the reappearance of most primary-vaccination clones (just under 98% CD4, about 90% CD8).

TCRdb fed the 5' RACE reads into MiXCR, producing one record per CDR3 protein. The profile shows about 220,000 distinct CDR3 sequences, approximately 3% of them singletons. This CDR3 has 15 amino acids. V gave up 0 bases and J gave up 3 bases, with 9 bases separating them. The germline V gene has CDR1 MNHEY and CDR2 SVGAGI. The specimen comprised CD4+ T cells sorted from PBMCs, sampled 10 days after the yellow fever booster vaccination. J is TRBJ2-1 and V is TRBV6-5; tentatively, D is TRBD1 (6 bases). This receptor was identified in a man aged 18 to 29 who received the YFV17D yellow fever vaccine. In nucleotides, the CDR3 is TGTGCCAGCAGTTACTCGGCAGGGGTCTACAATGAGCAGTTCTTC. The encoded protein is CASSYSAGVYNEQFF.